Listed here are 3 T cell receptor beta chains from one sample, sequenced in a study of blood T cell repertoires in COVID-19. Sequencing used immunoSEQ multiplex PCR; TCRdb keeps in-frame clones, though not all of them. The sample consists of approximately 230,000 clones, about four fifths of them appearing once. Sequenced material: peripheral blood. These receptors were obtained from a man at least 80 years old with acute or convalescent COVID-19.

This chain links TRBV28 with TRBJ2-1; TRBD2 matches 7 bases. J lost 7 bases, V lost 5 bases, and 11 bases had no gene match. This CDR3 has 15 residues. Germline CDR1 MDHEN, CDR2 SYDVKM. The CDR3 reads CASSRAGGSRNEQFF. CDR3 in DNA: TGTGCCAGCAGTCGGGCGGGCGGGAGTCGGAATGAGCAGTTCTTC. The variable domain in full, with the rest retrieved from reference TRBV28 and TRBJ2-1, is DVKVTQSSRYLVKRTGEKVFLECVQDMDHENMFWYRQDPGLGLRLIYFSYDVKMKEKGDIPEGYSVSREKKERFSLILESASTNQTSMYLCASSRAGGSRNEQFFGPGTRLTVL.

The chain's CDR3 is CASSRPPTGPDTQYF. DNA of the CDR3: TGTGCCAGCAGCCGCCCCCCGACAGGACCAGATACGCAGTATTTT. V usage is TRBV5-4 and J usage is TRBJ2-3; D might be TRBD1 (6 bases). V was pared by 4 bases and J by 4 bases, with 16 bases between. Germline values: CDR1 SGHNT, CDR2 YYREEE (reference sequence). The CDR3 spans 15 residues.

DNA for the CDR3: TGTGCCAGCAGTTTATCAGAGGCGCAGTATTTT. It translates to CASSLSEAQYF. This chain joins TRBV12-3 or TRBV12-4 and TRBJ2-3, with D hard to call. The V end lost 2 bases, the J end lost 10 bases, and 7 bases lay between the germline ends. CDR3 size: 11 residues.